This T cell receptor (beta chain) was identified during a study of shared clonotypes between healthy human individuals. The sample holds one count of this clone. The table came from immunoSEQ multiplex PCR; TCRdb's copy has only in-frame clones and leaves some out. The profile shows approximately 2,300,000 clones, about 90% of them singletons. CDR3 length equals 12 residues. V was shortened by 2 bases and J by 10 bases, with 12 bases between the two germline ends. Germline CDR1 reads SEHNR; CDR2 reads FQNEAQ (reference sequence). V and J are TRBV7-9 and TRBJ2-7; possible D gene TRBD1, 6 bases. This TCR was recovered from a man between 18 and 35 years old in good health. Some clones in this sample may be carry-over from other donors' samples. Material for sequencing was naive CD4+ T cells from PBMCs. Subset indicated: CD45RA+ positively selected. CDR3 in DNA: TGTGCCAGCAGCTTAACAGGGAATGCTCAGTACTTC. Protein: CASSLTGNAQYF.